These 4 T cell receptor beta chains were all obtained from the same sample, sequenced in a study of monozygotic twins with inflammatory bowel disease. With the 5' RACE reads reprocessed, TCRdb shows one record per CDR3 protein and no DNA. Its table records roughly 160,000 distinct CDR3 sequences. The sequencing sample was made of blood. Receptors were obtained from a human donor with ulcerative colitis or Crohn's disease, or a healthy co-twin of an affected twin (not recorded which).

The V call is TRBV6-1, the J call TRBJ2-3; there is no DNA to check the TCRdb D call of TRBD2. The germline V gene has CDR1 MNHNS and CDR2 SASEGT. The CDR3 contains 15 residues. CDR3 region: CASSSGTSGLDTQYF.

The J gene is TRBJ2-2, the V gene TRBV14; no DNA is available, so the TRBD1 call from TCRdb remains unchecked. The CDR3 runs 15 residues. In germline, CDR1 is SGHDN, CDR2 FVKESK. The CDR3 here is CASTPLTGNTGELFF.

The J gene is TRBJ2-3, the V gene TRBV7-6. CDR1 and CDR2 from the germline V gene are SGHVS and FNYEAQ. This CDR3 comprises 12 residues. CDR3 residues: CASSSLSDTQYF.

The chain couples TRBV29-1 to TRBJ2-5; TCRdb returns TRBD1, unconfirmable since there is no DNA. The CDR3 extends over 12 amino acids. Germline values: CDR1 SQVTM, CDR2 ANQGSEA. CDR3: CSVPTGGETQYF.